The next 20 T cell receptor beta chains were all read from a single sample in a study of T cell changes during pregnancy in multiple sclerosis. Sequencing was performed with immunoSEQ multiplex PCR; in TCRdb, only in-frame clones are kept and a portion is missing. The sample shows about 80,000 clones, 90% to 95% of them seen only once. The sample consisted of peripheral blood, taken before pregnancy. These receptors came from a female donor with multiple sclerosis, enrolled in a pregnancy study.

The J gene is TRBJ2-7, the V gene TRBV5-6; unclear D gene. The length of the CDR3 is 12 residues. Deletions cut 3 bases from V and 4 bases from J, with 8 bases between. CDR1 and CDR2 (germline): SGHDT, YYEEEE. CDR3 region: CASSSQIYEQYF. The CDR3 DNA is TGTGCCAGCAGCTCTCAGATTTACGAGCAGTACTTC.

This chain connects TRBV7-3 to TRBJ2-2; a possible D gene is TRBD1 (5 bases). The V gene's germline CDR1 is SGHTA and CDR2 FQGTGA. This CDR3 is 15 amino acids long. Between the trimmed V and J ends, which lost 5 bases and 7 bases, there was a span of 17 bases. The DNA of the CDR3 is TGTGCCAGCAGCCGCGACCCCCAGGGCGACGGGGAGCTGTTTTTT. This translates into CASSRDPQGDGELFF.

This rearrangement joins TRBV6-1 to TRBJ2-3; a possible D gene is TRBD2 (6 bases). This CDR3 region has 14 residues. V lost 7 bases, J lost 5 bases, and 16 bases lay in between. From germline, CDR1 is MNHNS and CDR2 SASEGT. CDR3 sequence (DNA): TGTGCCAGCATCGGTGGGGGGTCGGAAGATACGCAGTATTTT. Protein product: CASIGGGSEDTQYF.

Here the CDR3 DNA reads TGTGCCACCAGCGGGAGATCAGTGGGGATTGAGCAGTTCTTC. Protein sequence: CATSGRSVGIEQFF. This sequence joins TRBV15 and TRBJ2-1, with TRBD2 as a possible D gene (5 bases). The CDR3 has 14 residues. From germline, CDR1 is LNHNV and CDR2 YYDKDF (reference sequence). Trimming stripped 5 bases from V and 9 bases from J, with 17 bases between.

The chain uses TRBV9 and TRBJ2-1, with a possible D match to TRBD1 (6 bases). The CDR3 length is 16 residues. Trimming stripped 5 bases from V and 1 base from J, with 16 bases between. CDR1 SGDLS and CDR2 YYNGEE come from the germline V gene. CDR3 bases: TGTGCCAGCAGTCCCAAAGGTACAGGGTCCTACAATGAGCAGTTCTTC. Translated, it gives CASSPKGTGSYNEQFF.

This clone was counted a few times. This sequence joins TRBV6-1 and TRBJ2-7, with D possibly matching TRBD1 (5 bases). The germline V gene encodes CDR1 MNHNS and CDR2 SASEGT. The V and J ends lost 4 bases and 3 bases respectively, with 19 bases between them. The CDR3 sequence is 16 residues long. CDR3 residues: CASSAESTVLSYEQYF. DNA for the CDR3: TGTGCCAGCAGTGCCGAGTCGACAGTGCTGAGCTACGAGCAGTACTTC.

The CDR3 DNA reads as TGTGCCAGCCCTGGGAGGGACCAAGACACTGAAGCTTTCTTT. This codes for CASPGRDQDTEAFF. The gene calls are TRBV2 and TRBJ1-1, with D possibly TRBD1 on 5 matching bases. The length of the CDR3 is 14 residues. CDR1 and CDR2 from the germline V gene are SNHLY and FYNNEI. Trimming pared 8 bases from V and 3 bases from J, leaving 16 bases between.

The rearrangement joins TRBV5-6 to TRBJ2-1; D unclear. This CDR3 spans 11 amino acids. Trimming cost V 3 bases and J 8 bases, with 6 bases left between them. CDR1 and CDR2 (germline): SGHDT, YYEEEE. The CDR3 DNA reads as TGTGCCAGCAGCTCGGGTTATGAGCAGTTCTTC. Residues: CASSSGYEQFF.

The rearrangement uses TRBV6-5 and TRBJ2-7, with D tentatively TRBD1 (6 bases). The length of the CDR3 is 13 residues. Trimming took 0 bases from V and 6 from J, leaving 9 bases between them. Looked up from germline, CDR1 is MNHEY and CDR2 is SVGAGI. As DNA, the CDR3 is TGTGCCAGCAGTTACTCGAAAGGGGGCGAGCAGTACTTC. Translation gives CASSYSKGGEQYF.

This chain connects TRBV2 to TRBJ1-1; 7 bases line up with TRBD1. Germline V gene lookup returns CDR1 SNHLY and CDR2 FYNNEI. After removal of 3 bases from V and 1 base from J, the junction contained 2 bases not matched to a gene. The CDR3 loop spans 14 amino acids. DNA for the CDR3: TGTGCCAGCAGTGACAGGGGGGCGAACACTGAAGCTTTCTTT. The encoded protein is CASSDRGANTEAFF.

This clone showed up just once. This chain connects TRBV6-5 to TRBJ2-1; a weak D match, TRBD1 (5 bases). Deletions cut 6 bases from V and 0 bases from J, with 9 bases between. The germline V gene encodes CDR1 MNHEY and CDR2 SVGAGI. This CDR3 spans 14 amino acids. CDR3 sequence (DNA): TGTGCCAGCAGGGGGCTTATCTCCTACAATGAGCAGTTCTTC. Residues: CASRGLISYNEQFF.

This clone was counted once. This chain's CDR3 is CASTTGLPNTGELFF. In DNA form, the CDR3 reads TGTGCCAGCACTACGGGTCTGCCTAACACCGGGGAGCTGTTTTTT. The chain links TRBV27 to TRBJ2-2, with D unresolved. Germline V gene lookup returns CDR1 MNHEY and CDR2 SMNVEV (reference sequence). V was shortened by 7 bases and J by 2 bases, with 14 bases between the two germline ends. This CDR3 contains 15 residues.

The chain couples TRBV7-8 to TRBJ2-1; D call uncertain. The CDR3 consists of 15 residues. Germline-derived CDR1 and CDR2 are SGHVS and FQNEAQ. V was shortened by 1 base and J by 0 bases, with 7 bases between the two germline ends. For the CDR3, the DNA is TGTGCCAGCAGCTTAGATCCGAGCTCCTACAATGAGCAGTTCTTC. It codes for CASSLDPSSYNEQFF.

The DNA of the CDR3 is TGCAGCGTTGAAAGGCCGGGGAGCACTGAAGCTTTCTTT. Translation gives CSVERPGSTEAFF. The chain couples TRBV29-1 to TRBJ1-1; no reliable D call. Germline V CDR1 and CDR2: SQVTM, ANQGSEA. The CDR3 has 13 amino acids. Trimming removed 2 bases from V and 4 bases from J, with 11 bases in between. Based on the CDR3 plus reference TRBV29-1 and TRBJ1-1, the full variable domain is SAVISQKPSRDICQRGTSLTIQCQVDSQVTMMFWYRQQPGQSLTLIATANQGSEATYESGFVIDKFPISRPNLTFSTLTVSNMSPEDSSIYLCSVERPGSTEAFFGQGTRLTVV.

The rearrangement joins TRBV5-4 to TRBJ1-1, with 9 positions matching TRBD1. Germline V gene lookup returns CDR1 SGHNT and CDR2 YYREEE (reference sequence). Trimming took 10 bases from V and 10 from J; bases not matched to a gene: 11. This CDR3 has 12 residues. CDR3 sequence (DNA): TGTGCCGTCGGTGAGGGGACAGGGAGAGCTTTCTTT. Its translation is CAVGEGTGRAFF.

The CDR3 sequence is CASKYGTGGVGYTF. CDR3 sequence (DNA): TGTGCCAGCAAATACGGGACAGGGGGCGTTGGCTACACCTTC. The chain couples TRBV28 to TRBJ1-2; 12 bases are a match to TRBD1. The CDR3 covers 14 residues. Germline CDR1 and CDR2: MDHEN and SYDVKM. The V and J ends lost 7 bases and 7 bases, in that order; junction bases with no gene match: 7.

The chain employs TRBV5-6 and TRBJ2-5, with 8 bases identical to TRBD2. Per the germline V gene, CDR1 is SGHDT and CDR2 is YYEEEE. Trimming removed 2 bases from V and 2 bases from J; junction bases left unmatched: 8. The CDR3 sequence is 16 residues long. The DNA for the CDR3 is TGTGCCAGCAGCTTTGAGGGCGGGAGGCCGCAAGAGACCCAGTACTTC. As protein: CASSFEGGRPQETQYF. The full variable domain, completed using reference TRBV5-6 and TRBJ2-5, is DAGVTQSPTHLIKTRGQQVTLRCSPKSGHDTVSWYQQALGQGPQFIFQYYEEEERQRGNFPDRFSGHQFPNYSSELNVNALLLGDSALYLCASSFEGGRPQETQYFGPGTRLLVL.

V is TRBV6-5 and J is TRBJ2-7; TRBD1 is a possible D gene (6 bases). V was shortened by 5 bases and J by 4 bases, with 15 bases between the two germline ends. Germline CDR1 MNHEY, CDR2 SVGAGI. CDR3 size: 14 residues. The CDR3 DNA reads TGTGCCAGCAGTCCACAGGGACCGGGATACGAGCAGTACTTC. This translates into CASSPQGPGYEQYF.

The J gene is TRBJ2-7, the V gene TRBV2; no definite D call. CDR1 and CDR2 (germline): SNHLY, FYNNEI. Trimming took off 8 bases at V and 3 bases at J, with 8 bases between the two ends. The CDR3 length is 11 residues. For the CDR3, the DNA is TGTGCCAGCCAACAGAGCTACGAGCAGTACTTC. This encodes CASQQSYEQYF.

The chain joins TRBV5-1 to TRBJ2-7; TRBD2 agrees at 9 bases. CDR3 size: 15 residues. Per germline, CDR1 SGHRS and CDR2 YFSETQ. Germline trimming cut 0 bases from V and 5 bases from J; bases unmatched to any gene: 6. The CDR3 region has the DNA TGCGCCAGCAGCTTGGAAGCGGGAGGCTGGAACGAGCAGTACTTC. It is translated as CASSLEAGGWNEQYF.